Given below is one T cell receptor beta chain in context. Its antigen remains unidentified. The CDR3 spans 16 residues. CDR1 and CDR2 (germline): SGHRS, YFSETQ. Unmatched junction bases numbered 8, after V lost 1 base and J lost 5 bases. The source of the sample is a study of T cell responses to AZD1222 COVID-19 vaccine. TCRdb's table, derived via immunoSEQ multiplex PCR, lists solely in-frame clones and lacks some. This table has 140,000 to 150,000 clones, 90% to 95% appearing once. Study findings and constraints: Reports say nearly half of spike-specific TCRs go after unmutated variant regions.

The TCR was taken from an adult who had recovered from COVID-19. The source was peripheral blood, collected after recovery from COVID-19. The chain combines TRBV5-1 with TRBJ2-2, with 7 bases lining up with TRBD1. CDR3: CASSLFGQGETGELFF. The CDR3 DNA reads as TGCGCCAGCAGCTTGTTTGGGCAGGGGGAAACCGGGGAGCTGTTTTTT.